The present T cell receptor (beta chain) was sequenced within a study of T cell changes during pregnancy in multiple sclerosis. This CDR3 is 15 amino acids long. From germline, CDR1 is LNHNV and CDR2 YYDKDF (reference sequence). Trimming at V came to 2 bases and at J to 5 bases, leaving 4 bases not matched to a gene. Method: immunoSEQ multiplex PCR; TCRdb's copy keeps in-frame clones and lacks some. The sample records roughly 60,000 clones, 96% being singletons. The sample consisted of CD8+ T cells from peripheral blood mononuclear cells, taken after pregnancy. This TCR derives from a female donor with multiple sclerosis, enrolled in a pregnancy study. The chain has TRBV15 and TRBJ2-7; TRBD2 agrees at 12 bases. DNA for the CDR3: TGTGCCACCAGCAGATCCCGACTAGCGGGAGACGAGCAGTACTTC. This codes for CATSRSRLAGDEQYF.